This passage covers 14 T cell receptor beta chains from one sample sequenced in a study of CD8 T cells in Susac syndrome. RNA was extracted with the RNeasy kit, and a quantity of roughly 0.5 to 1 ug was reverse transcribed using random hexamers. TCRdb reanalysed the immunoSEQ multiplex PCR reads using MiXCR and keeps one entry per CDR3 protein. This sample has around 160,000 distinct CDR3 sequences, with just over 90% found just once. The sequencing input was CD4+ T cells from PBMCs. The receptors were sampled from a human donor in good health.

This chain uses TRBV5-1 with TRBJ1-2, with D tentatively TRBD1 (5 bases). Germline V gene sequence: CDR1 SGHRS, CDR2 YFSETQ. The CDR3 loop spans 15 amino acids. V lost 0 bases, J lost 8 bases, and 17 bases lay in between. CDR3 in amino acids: CASSLAPGGKDGYTF. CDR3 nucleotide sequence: TGCGCCAGCAGCTTGGCGCCCGGGGGGAAGGACGGCTACACCTTC. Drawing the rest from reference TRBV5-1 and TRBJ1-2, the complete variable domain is KAGVTQTPRYLIKTRGQQVTLSCSPISGHRSVSWYQQTPGQGLQFLFEYFSETQRNKGNFPGRFSGRQFSNSRSEMNVSTLELGDSALYLCASSLAPGGKDGYTFGSGTRLTVV.

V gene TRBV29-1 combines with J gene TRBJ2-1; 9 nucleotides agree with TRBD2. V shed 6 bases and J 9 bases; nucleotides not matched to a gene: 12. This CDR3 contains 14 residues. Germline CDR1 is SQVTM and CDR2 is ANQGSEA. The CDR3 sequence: CSVFYAGGPGEQFF. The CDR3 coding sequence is TGCAGCGTCTTCTATGCGGGGGGGCCGGGTGAGCAGTTCTTC.

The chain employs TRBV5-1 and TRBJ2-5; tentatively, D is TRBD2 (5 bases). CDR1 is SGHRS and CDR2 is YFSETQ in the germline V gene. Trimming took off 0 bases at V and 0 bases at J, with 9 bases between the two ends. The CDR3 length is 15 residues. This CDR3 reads CASSLGLAHQETQYF. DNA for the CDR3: TGCGCCAGCAGCTTGGGTCTAGCACACCAAGAGACCCAGTACTTC.

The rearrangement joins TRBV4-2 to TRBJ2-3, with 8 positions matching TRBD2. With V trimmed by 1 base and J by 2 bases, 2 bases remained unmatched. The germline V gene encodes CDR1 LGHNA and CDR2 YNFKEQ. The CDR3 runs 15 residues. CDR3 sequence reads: CASSQVRGVTDTQYF. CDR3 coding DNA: TGTGCCAGCAGCCAAGTGCGGGGGGTCACAGATACGCAGTATTTT.

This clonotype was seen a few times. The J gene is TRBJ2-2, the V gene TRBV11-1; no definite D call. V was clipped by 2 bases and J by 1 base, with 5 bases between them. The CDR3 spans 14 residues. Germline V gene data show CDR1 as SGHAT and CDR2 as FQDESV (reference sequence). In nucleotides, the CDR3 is TGTGCCAGCAGCTTAAGACAGAACACCGGGGAGCTGTTTTTT. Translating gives CASSLRQNTGELFF. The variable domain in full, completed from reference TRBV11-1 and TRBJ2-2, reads EAEVAQSPRYKITEKSQAVAFWCDPISGHATLYWYRQILGQGPELLVQFQDESVVDDSQLPKDRFSAERLKGVDSTLKIQPAELGDSAMYLCASSLRQNTGELFFGEGSRLTVL.

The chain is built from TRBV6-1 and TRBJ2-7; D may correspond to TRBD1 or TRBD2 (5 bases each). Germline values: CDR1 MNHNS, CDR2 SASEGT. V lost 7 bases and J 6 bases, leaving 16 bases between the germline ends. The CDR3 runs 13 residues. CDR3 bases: TGTGCCAGCACCGAGGGGAACGGAGGCGAGCAGTACTTC. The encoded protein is CASTEGNGGEQYF.

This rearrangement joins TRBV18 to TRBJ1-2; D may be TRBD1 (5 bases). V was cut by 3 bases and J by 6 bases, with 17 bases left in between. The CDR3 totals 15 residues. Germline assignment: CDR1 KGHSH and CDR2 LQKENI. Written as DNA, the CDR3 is TGTGCCAGCTCACCTACCCGGGGCGTGTTCGATGGCTACACCTTC. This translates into CASSPTRGVFDGYTF.

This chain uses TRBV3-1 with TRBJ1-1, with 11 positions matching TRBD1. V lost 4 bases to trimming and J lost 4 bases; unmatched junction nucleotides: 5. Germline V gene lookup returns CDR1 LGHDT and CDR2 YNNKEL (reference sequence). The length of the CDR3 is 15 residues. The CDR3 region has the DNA TGTGCCAGCAGCCCTTGGACAGGGGGCATCACTGAAGCTTTCTTT. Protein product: CASSPWTGGITEAFF.

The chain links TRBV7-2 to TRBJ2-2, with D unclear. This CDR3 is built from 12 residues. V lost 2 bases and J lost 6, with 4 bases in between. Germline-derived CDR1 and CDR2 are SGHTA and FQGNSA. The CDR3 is CASSLSAGELFF. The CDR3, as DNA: TGTGCCAGCAGCTTAAGCGCCGGGGAGCTGTTTTTT.

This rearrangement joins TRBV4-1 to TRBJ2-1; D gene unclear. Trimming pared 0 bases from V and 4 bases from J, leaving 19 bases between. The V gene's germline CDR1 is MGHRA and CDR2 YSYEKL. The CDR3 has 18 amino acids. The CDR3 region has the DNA TGCGCCAGCAGCCAAGATTCAAAGCGACCCCGGTTGTACAATGAGCAGTTCTTC. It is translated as CASSQDSKRPRLYNEQFF.

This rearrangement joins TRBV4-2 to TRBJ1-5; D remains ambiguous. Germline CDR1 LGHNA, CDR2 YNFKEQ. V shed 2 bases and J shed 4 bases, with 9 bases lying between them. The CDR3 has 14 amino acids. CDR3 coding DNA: TGTGCCAGCAGCCAACGCGCCGGAAATCAGCCCCAGCATTTT. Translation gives CASSQRAGNQPQHF.

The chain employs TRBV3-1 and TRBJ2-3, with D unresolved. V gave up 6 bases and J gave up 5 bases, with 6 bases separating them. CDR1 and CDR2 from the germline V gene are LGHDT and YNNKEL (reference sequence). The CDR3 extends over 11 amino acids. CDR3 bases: TGTGCCAGCAGTGTGGTAGATACGCAGTATTTT. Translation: CASSVVDTQYF.

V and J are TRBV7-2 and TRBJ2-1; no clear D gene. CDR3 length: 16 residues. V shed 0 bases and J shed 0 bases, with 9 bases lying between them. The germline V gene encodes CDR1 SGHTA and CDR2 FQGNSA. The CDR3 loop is CASSLAAVSSYNEQFF. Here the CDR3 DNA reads TGTGCCAGCAGCTTAGCGGCGGTTAGCTCCTACAATGAGCAGTTCTTC. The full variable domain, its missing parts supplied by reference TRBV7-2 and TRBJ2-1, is GAGVSQSPSNKVTEKGKDVELRCDPISGHTALYWYRQSLGQGLEFLIYFQGNSAPDKSGLPSDRFSAERTGGSVSTLTIQRTQQEDSAVYLCASSLAAVSSYNEQFFGPGTRLTVL.

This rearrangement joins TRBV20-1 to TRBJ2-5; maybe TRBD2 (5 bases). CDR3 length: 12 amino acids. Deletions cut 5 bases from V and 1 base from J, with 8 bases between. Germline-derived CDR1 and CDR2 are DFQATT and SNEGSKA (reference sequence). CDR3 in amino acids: CSAEAVQETQYF. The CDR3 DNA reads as TGCAGTGCTGAAGCGGTCCAAGAGACCCAGTACTTC.